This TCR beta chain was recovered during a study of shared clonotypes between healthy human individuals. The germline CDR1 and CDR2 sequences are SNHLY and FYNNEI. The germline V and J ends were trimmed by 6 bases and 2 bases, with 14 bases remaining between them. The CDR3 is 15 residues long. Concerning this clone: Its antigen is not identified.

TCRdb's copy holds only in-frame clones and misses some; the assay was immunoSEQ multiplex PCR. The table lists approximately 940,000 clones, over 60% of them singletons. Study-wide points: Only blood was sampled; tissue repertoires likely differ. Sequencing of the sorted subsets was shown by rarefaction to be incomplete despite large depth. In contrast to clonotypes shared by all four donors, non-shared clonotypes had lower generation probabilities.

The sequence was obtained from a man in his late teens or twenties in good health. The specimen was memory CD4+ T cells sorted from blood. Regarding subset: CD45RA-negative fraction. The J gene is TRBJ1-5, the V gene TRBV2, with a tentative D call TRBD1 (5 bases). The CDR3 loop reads CASRIAGVGNQPQHF. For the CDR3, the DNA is TGTGCCAGCAGGATCGCGGGGGTCGGCAATCAGCCCCAGCATTTT. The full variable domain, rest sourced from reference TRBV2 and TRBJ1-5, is EPEVTQTPSHQVTQMGQEVILRCVPISNHLYFYWYRQILGQKVEFLVSFYNNEISEKSEIFDDQFSVERPDGSNFTLKIRSTKLEDSAMYFCASRIAGVGNQPQHFGDGTRLSIL.